This is a list of T cell receptor beta chains from one sample in a study of cytomegalovirus exposure and HLA in healthy donors. Here immunoSEQ multiplex PCR was the method, and the copy in TCRdb shows in-frame clones only, minus some. The sample includes over 70,000 clones, 80% of them seen just once. The sequencing input was PBMCs. The receptor source for this set is a man in his late teens or twenties in good health and CMV-seronegative. Both conserved end residues are trimmed from each CDR3.

v_gene	j_gene	CDR3aa
TRBV20-1	TRBJ1-1	SKDGETEAF
TRBV11-3	TRBJ2-2	ASSPWGAGELF
TRBV6-5	TRBJ1-4	ASRQQGWSEKLF
TRBV19	TRBJ2-7	ASSTRQGPQY
TRBV9	TRBJ1-4	ASSVTGTFDEKLF
TRBV5-1	TRBJ2-1	ASSFRDNDNEQF
TRBV6-1	TRBJ1-4	ASSVVGSTNEKLF
TRBV27	TRBJ1-1	ASSIYTPGQAWGGTEAF
TRBV30	TRBJ1-2	AWSPDRGQGYT
TRBV19	TRBJ1-6	ASSIDGGGSPLH
TRBV19	TRBJ1-5	ASSGDTNQPQH
TRBV7-2	TRBJ1-2	ASSLGQNYGYT
TRBV27	TRBJ1-2	ASWDRGAGGNGYT
TRBV7-9	.	ASSLTYEQY
TRBV11-3	TRBJ2-3	ASSLGEGVGLGTRTDTQY
TRBV7-8	TRBJ2-1	ATCTVSLDNEQF
TRBV13	TRBJ1-4	ASSLRGRGKLF
TRBV19	TRBJ1-2	ASSTAEDRGQGYT
TRBV10-2	TRBJ2-7	ASRLAGGYEQY
TRBV6-1	TRBJ1-3	ASSEEAGSGNTIY
TRBV7-9	TRBJ2-2	SSSYLAGANTGELF
TRBV18	TRBJ2-1	ASLPEVAEQF
TRBV30	TRBJ1-6	AWRQDPPLH
TRBV28	TRBJ2-5	ASSLRGTQY
TRBV19	TRBJ2-7	ASRDRQSYEQY
TRBV6-4	TRBJ2-2	ASSLTSGNTGELF
TRBV28	TRBJ2-2	ASIYGGTNTGELF
TRBV5-1	TRBJ1-4	ASSPLQVREKLF
TRBV5-1	TRBJ1-6	ASSLAGTGYAGGNSPLH
TRBV6-1	TRBJ1-2	ASSPTGAGYT
TRBV9	TRBJ1-4	ASSVAGREKLF
TRBV9	TRBJ1-2	ASSVGQGNYGYT
TRBV18	TRBJ1-2	ASSPPGGDYGYT
TRBV5-1	TRBJ2-7	ASSFTQGQSYEQY
TRBV13	TRBJ1-1	ASSLDSRFTGTGEYTEAF
TRBV7-6	TRBJ1-2	ASSIGTGVLSNYGYT
TRBV10-3	.	AISESVGGYEQY
TRBV5-1	TRBJ1-2	ASSLYTAEYGYT
TRBV5-5	TRBJ1-4	ASSWGQGKNEKLF
TRBV12-5	TRBJ1-5	ASGFGGSQPQH
TRBV11-2	TRBJ1-1	ASSWAGNEAF
TRBV5-6	TRBJ1-1	ASRRIPGHKENTEAF
TRBV2	TRBJ1-1	ASSVVGQGDTEAF
TRBV30	TRBJ1-2	AWGQGIGYGYT
TRBV27	TRBJ1-1	ASRRTGFGNTEAF
TRBV19	TRBJ2-7	ASSMGGPDEQY